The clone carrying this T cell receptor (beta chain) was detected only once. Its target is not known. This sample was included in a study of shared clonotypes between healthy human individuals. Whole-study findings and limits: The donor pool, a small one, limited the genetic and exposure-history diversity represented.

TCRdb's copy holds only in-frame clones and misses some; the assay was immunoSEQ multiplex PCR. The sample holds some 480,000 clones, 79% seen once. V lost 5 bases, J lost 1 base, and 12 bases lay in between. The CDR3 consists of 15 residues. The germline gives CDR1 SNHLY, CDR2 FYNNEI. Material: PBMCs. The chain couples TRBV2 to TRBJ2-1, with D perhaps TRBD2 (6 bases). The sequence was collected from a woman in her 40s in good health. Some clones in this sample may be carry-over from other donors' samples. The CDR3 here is CASSSTRGSYNEQFF. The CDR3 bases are TGTGCCAGCAGTTCCACGCGGGGATCCTACAATGAGCAGTTCTTC.